These 7 T cell receptor beta chains share one sample of origin, sequenced in a study of T cell responses to AZD1222 COVID-19 vaccine. Profiled with immunoSEQ multiplex PCR; TCRdb holds only in-frame clones, not every one. The sample consists of 95,000 to 150,000 clones, around nine tenths of them appearing once. Source: peripheral blood, taken on day 0 of AZD1222 vaccination. The origin of the receptors is an adult in good health.

The V gene is TRBV2, the J gene TRBJ1-1; D might be TRBD1 (5 bases). The V gene lost 6 bases and the J gene lost 2 bases, with 10 bases spanning the gap. CDR1 is SNHLY and CDR2 is FYNNEI in the germline V gene. The CDR3 totals 13 residues. The DNA of the CDR3 is TGTGCCAGCAGCCGGGACGGAAACACTGAAGCTTTCTTT. It yields the protein CASSRDGNTEAFF.

CDR3 region: CASSQDKAGPYEQYF. The DNA of the CDR3 is TGTGCCAGCAGCCAAGATAAAGCGGGACCCTACGAGCAGTACTTC. The V call is TRBV4-2, the J call TRBJ2-7; 7 nucleotides match TRBD2. The CDR3 is 15 amino acids. Germline V lookup: CDR1 LGHNA, CDR2 YNFKEQ. V shed 0 bases, J shed 2 bases, and the junction held 4 bases outside the gene matches.

The rearrangement joins TRBV7-3 to TRBJ2-3; no clear D. V lost 0 bases, J lost 3 bases, and 10 bases lay in between. The CDR3 is made up of 15 amino acids. The germline gives CDR1 SGHTA, CDR2 FQGTGA. The CDR3 sequence is CASSLTATQTDTQYF. The DNA for the CDR3 is TGTGCCAGCAGCTTAACGGCGACTCAAACAGATACGCAGTATTTT.

The chain links TRBV4-1 to TRBJ1-1; tentative D call: TRBD1 (5 bases). Germline values: CDR1 MGHRA, CDR2 YSYEKL. The V gene lost 5 bases and the J gene lost 5 bases, with 15 bases spanning the gap. The CDR3 is 14 residues long. CDR3 nucleotide sequence: TGCGCCAGCAGCTGGGGAAATGGGGGTACTGAAGCTTTCTTT. Translating it yields CASSWGNGGTEAFF.

This rearrangement joins TRBV6-1 to TRBJ1-5; maybe TRBD1 (5 bases). V lost 1 base, J lost 7 bases, and 20 bases lay in between. The CDR3 has 17 residues. Per the germline V gene, CDR1 is MNHNS and CDR2 is SASEGT. The CDR3 is CASSEELMAPGGQPQHF. In DNA, the CDR3 is TGTGCCAGCAGTGAAGAGTTGATGGCCCCTGGGGGGCAGCCCCAGCATTTT.

The chain carries TRBV7-2 and TRBJ2-4, with TRBD1 as a possible D gene (5 bases). CDR1 is SGHTA and CDR2 is FQGNSA in the germline V gene. Trimming cost V 4 bases and J 8 bases, with 12 bases left between them. The CDR3 extends over 13 amino acids. As DNA, the CDR3 is TGTGCCAGCAGCTCCAGACAGTTTCACATTCAGTACTTC. This sequence encodes CASSSRQFHIQYF.

The gene calls are TRBV18 and TRBJ1-2; D unclear. The CDR3 has 14 residues. V lost 0 bases and J 8 bases, leaving 13 bases between the germline ends. Germline assignment: CDR1 KGHSH and CDR2 LQKENI. The CDR3 nucleotides read TGTGCCAGCTCACCACCAGGTATGGCCGAGGGCTACACCTTC. Amino acids: CASSPPGMAEGYTF.